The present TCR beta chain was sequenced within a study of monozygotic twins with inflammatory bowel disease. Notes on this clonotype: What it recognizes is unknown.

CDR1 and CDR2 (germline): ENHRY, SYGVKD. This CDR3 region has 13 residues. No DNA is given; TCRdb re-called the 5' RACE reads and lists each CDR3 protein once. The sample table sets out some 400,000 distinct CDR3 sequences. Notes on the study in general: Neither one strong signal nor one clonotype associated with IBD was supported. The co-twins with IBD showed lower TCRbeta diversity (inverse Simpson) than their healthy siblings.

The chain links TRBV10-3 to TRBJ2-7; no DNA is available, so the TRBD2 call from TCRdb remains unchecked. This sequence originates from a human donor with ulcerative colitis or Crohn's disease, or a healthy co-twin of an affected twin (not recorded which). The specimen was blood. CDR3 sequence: CAIRASGVYEQYF.